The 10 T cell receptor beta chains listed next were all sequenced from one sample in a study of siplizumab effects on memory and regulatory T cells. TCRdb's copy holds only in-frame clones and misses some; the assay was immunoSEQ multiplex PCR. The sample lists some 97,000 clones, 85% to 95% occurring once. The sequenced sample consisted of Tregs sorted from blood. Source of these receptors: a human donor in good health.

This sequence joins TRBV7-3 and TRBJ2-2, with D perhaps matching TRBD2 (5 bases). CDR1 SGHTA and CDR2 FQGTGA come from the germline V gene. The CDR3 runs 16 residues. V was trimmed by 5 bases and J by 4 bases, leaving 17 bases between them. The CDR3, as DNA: TGTGCCAGCAGCCCTTGGCTAGCAGGACGCACCGGGGAGCTGTTTTTT. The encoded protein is CASSPWLAGRTGELFF. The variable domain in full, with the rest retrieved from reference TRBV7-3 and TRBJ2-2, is GAGVSQTPSNKVTEKGKYVELRCDPISGHTALYWYRQSLGQGPEFLIYFQGTGAADDSGLPNDRFFAVRPEGSVSTLKIQRTERGDSAVYLCASSPWLAGRTGELFFGEGSRLTVL.

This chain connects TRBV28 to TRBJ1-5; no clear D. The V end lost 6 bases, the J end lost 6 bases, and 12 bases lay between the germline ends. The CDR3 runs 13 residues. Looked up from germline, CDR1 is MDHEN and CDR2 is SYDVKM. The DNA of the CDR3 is TGTGCCAGCAGGAGAGACGGTAGTCAGCCCCAGCATTTT. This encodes CASRRDGSQPQHF.

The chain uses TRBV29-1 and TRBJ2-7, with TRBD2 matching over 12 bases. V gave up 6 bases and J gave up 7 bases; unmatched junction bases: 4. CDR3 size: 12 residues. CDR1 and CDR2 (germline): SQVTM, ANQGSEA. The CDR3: CSVTSGRMEQYF. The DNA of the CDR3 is TGCAGCGTCACTAGCGGGAGGATGGAGCAGTACTTC.

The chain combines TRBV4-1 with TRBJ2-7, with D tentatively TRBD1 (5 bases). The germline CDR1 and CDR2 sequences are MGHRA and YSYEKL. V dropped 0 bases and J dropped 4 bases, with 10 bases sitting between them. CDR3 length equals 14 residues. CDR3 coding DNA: TGCGCCAGCAGCCAAGATGACAGATCGTACGAGCAGTACTTC. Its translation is CASSQDDRSYEQYF.

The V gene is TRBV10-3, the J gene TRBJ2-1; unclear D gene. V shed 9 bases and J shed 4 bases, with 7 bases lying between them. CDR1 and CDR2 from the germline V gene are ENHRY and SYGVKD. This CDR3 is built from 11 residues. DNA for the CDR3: TGTGCCATATCGGCTTACAATGAGCAGTTCTTC. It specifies CAISAYNEQFF.

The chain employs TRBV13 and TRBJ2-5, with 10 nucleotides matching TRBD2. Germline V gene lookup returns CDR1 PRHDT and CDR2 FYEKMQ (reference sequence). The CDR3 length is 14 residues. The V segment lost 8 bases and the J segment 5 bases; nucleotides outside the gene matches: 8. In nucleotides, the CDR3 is TGTGCCAGCGAGTCGCTAGCGGGAGTTGAGACCCAGTACTTC. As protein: CASESLAGVETQYF.

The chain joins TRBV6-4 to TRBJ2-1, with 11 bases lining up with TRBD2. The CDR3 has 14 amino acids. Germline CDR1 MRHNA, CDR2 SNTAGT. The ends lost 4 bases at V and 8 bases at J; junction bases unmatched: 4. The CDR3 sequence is CASSGTSGSDEQFF. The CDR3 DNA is TGTGCCAGCAGTGGTACTAGCGGGAGTGATGAGCAGTTCTTC.

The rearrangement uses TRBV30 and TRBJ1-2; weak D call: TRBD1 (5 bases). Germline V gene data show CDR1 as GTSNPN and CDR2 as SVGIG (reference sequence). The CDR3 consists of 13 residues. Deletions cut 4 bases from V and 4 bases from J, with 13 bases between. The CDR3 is CAWTQGTSYGYTF. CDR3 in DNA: TGTGCCTGGACACAAGGGACGAGCTATGGCTACACCTTC.

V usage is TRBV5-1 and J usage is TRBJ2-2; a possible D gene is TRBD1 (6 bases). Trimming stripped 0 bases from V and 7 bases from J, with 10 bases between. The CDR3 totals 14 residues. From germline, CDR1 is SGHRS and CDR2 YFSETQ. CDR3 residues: CASSLGTGFGELFF. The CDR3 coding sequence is TGCGCCAGCAGCTTGGGAACAGGGTTCGGGGAGCTGTTTTTT.

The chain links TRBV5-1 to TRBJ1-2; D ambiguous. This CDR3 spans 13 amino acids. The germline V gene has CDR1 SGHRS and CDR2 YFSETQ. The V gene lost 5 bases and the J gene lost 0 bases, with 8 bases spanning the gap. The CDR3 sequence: CASRGSPNYGYTF. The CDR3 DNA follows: TGCGCCAGCAGGGGAAGCCCTAACTATGGCTACACCTTC.